Each of the 23 T cell receptor beta chains below was sequenced from the same sample in a study of T-cell reconstitution after alpha-beta-depleted transplantation in children. This sample's TCRbeta library carried unique molecular identifier barcodes. TCRdb reprocessed the PCR reads via MiXCR and lists one record per CDR3 protein. Here the sample spans 250,000 to 300,000 distinct CDR3 sequences, 10% being singletons. The specimen was PBMCs, collected before TCRalphabeta/CD19-depleted stem cell transplant. These receptors came from a boy under three years old with acute myeloid leukemia, due to receive a stem cell transplant.

This clonotype showed up many times. The chain combines TRBV19 with TRBJ2-1; unclear D gene. The CDR3 contains 16 residues. From germline, CDR1 is LNHDA and CDR2 SQIVND (reference sequence). Trimming removed 8 bases at V and 2 bases at J, with 19 bases between. As DNA, the CDR3 is TGTGCCAGTTCAGGTATTCGGCCAGGACCCTACAATGAGCAGTTCTTC. Its protein product is CASSGIRPGPYNEQFF.

There are a few counts of this clonotype. Here the CDR3 DNA reads TGTGCCAGCAGCTTAATTCCTCTAGCGGGAGGGAACAATGAGCAGTTCTTC. It codes for CASSLIPLAGGNNEQFF. The V gene is TRBV7-3, the J gene TRBJ2-1, with 12 bases aligning to TRBD2. CDR1 SGHTA and CDR2 FQGTGA come from the germline V gene. The junction had 6 bases not matched to a gene; V was cut back by 1 base and J by 5 bases. The CDR3 length is 17 residues. Full variable domain (outside the CDR3, taken from reference TRBV7-3 and TRBJ2-1): GAGVSQTPSNKVTEKGKYVELRCDPISGHTALYWYRQSLGQGPEFLIYFQGTGAADDSGLPNDRFFAVRPEGSVSTLKIQRTERGDSAVYLCASSLIPLAGGNNEQFFGPGTRLTVL.

This clonotype has at least ten counts. The gene calls are TRBV6-1 and TRBJ1-5; the match to TRBD1 covers 8 bases. The trim removed 6 bases at V and 4 bases at J, leaving 8 bases unmatched. This CDR3 has 15 amino acids. Germline V gene lookup returns CDR1 MNHNS and CDR2 SASEGT. In DNA, the CDR3 is TGTGCCAGCAGCCTCGGGACAGGAATAAATCAGCCCCAGCATTTT. Its translation: CASSLGTGINQPQHF.

Details on this clonotype: Being one base from a much bigger clone, this may be a read error. The chain employs TRBV28 and TRBJ2-3; D gene unclear. Looked up from germline, CDR1 is MDHEN and CDR2 is SYDVKM. The CDR3 consists of 15 residues. Trimming took off 3 bases at V and 1 base at J, with 11 bases between the two ends. CDR3 bases: TGTGCCAGCAGTTTGTGCCCAGCCGGCACAGATACGCAGTATTTT. Translation: CASSLCPAGTDTQYF.

To note about this clonotype: The junction shows a germline mismatch at one end, possibly a read error. V usage is TRBV5-6 and J usage is TRBJ2-2, with 11 bases matching TRBD2. The CDR3 totals 15 residues. Germline V gives CDR1 SGHDT, CDR2 YYEEEE. The CDR3 nucleotides are TGTGCCATCAGCTCCGGACTAGCGGGCGCGAGGGAGCTGTTTTTT. Translation: CAISSGLAGARELFF.

This clonotype has a count of ten or more. The CDR3 bases are TGTGCCAGCAGCATTTTGAGGGGAGGGGACTACGAGCAGTACTTC. Translated: CASSILRGGDYEQYF. The gene calls are TRBV7-2 and TRBJ2-7; TRBD2 matches at 7 bases. V shed 5 bases and J 3 bases; nucleotides not matched to a gene: 10. The germline V gene has CDR1 SGHTA and CDR2 FQGNSA. The length of the CDR3 is 15 residues.

This clonotype was observed at least ten times. The chain is built from TRBV24-1 and TRBJ1-2; D unresolved. Germline assignment: CDR1 KGHDR and CDR2 SFDVKD. The CDR3 extends over 11 amino acids. V lost 0 bases and J 8 bases, leaving 3 bases between the germline ends. CDR3 region: CATSDLGGYTF. The CDR3 DNA is TGTGCCACCAGTGATTTGGGCGGCTACACCTTC.

This clonotype was picked up many times. This rearrangement joins TRBV4-3 to TRBJ2-7; no clear D gene. Trimming stripped 3 bases from V and 0 bases from J, with 15 bases between. CDR3 length: 16 residues. Germline values: CDR1 LGHNA, CDR2 YSLEER. This CDR3 is CASSQGKGSGSYEQYF. The CDR3 DNA sequence: TGCGCCAGCAGCCAGGGGAAAGGGTCCGGCTCCTACGAGCAGTACTTC.

This clonotype was recorded at least ten times. The chain joins TRBV27 to TRBJ1-2; D is unresolved. This CDR3 is built from 12 residues. Germline V lookup: CDR1 MNHEY, CDR2 SMNVEV (reference sequence). Trimming cost V 8 bases and J 7 bases, with 14 bases left between them. CDR3 sequence reads: CASRPTPGGYTF. CDR3 DNA: TGTGCCAGCCGTCCGACTCCGGGTGGCTACACCTTC.

This clonotype was seen more than once but under ten times. V is TRBV5-5 and J is TRBJ2-2, with no clear D. This CDR3 contains 17 residues. V lost 1 base and J lost 0, with 13 bases in between. From germline, CDR1 is SGHKS and CDR2 YYEKEE (reference sequence). In DNA, the CDR3 is TGTGCCAGCAGCTTGACGGTCGGAAATCCGAACACCGGGGAGCTGTTTTTT. Translation gives CASSLTVGNPNTGELFF.

This clonotype was counted between two and nine times. The V gene is TRBV5-1, the J gene TRBJ1-3; TRBD1 aligns across 8 bases. V lost 4 bases to trimming and J lost 0 bases; unmatched junction nucleotides: 6. The CDR3 loop spans 16 amino acids. CDR1 is SGHRS and CDR2 is YFSETQ in the germline V gene. The CDR3 DNA is TGCGCCAGCAGCCCTCGGACAGGGAACTCTGGAAACACCATATATTTT. This translates into CASSPRTGNSGNTIYF.

J is TRBJ2-5 and V is TRBV18, with 7 bases lining up with TRBD1. V was clipped by 1 base and J by 4 bases; unmatched bases: 3. This CDR3 region has 14 residues. The germline gives CDR1 KGHSH, CDR2 LQKENI. CDR3 nucleotide sequence: TGTGCCAGCTCACCACTACAGGGGAGAGAGACCCAGTACTTC. This translates into CASSPLQGRETQYF.

The chain recombines TRBV12-3 or TRBV12-4 with TRBJ1-1; perhaps TRBD1 as D (5 bases). CDR3 length equals 14 residues. Trimming took 1 base from V and 5 from J, leaving 11 bases between them. CDR3 in DNA: TGTGCCAGCAGTTTAGTCCAGGGAAGAACTGAAGCTTTCTTT. The encoded protein is CASSLVQGRTEAFF.

This clonotype was detected many times. The rearrangement links TRBV28 to TRBJ2-1; 7 bases map to TRBD1. Germline values: CDR1 MDHEN, CDR2 SYDVKM. The CDR3 is made up of 13 amino acids. V shed 3 bases, J shed 9 bases, and the junction held 5 bases outside the gene matches. Written as DNA, the CDR3 is TGTGCCAGCAGTTTGGGTCCAGGGGGTGAGCAGTTCTTC. As protein: CASSLGPGGEQFF.

This clonotype was detected ten times or more. The J gene is TRBJ1-1, the V gene TRBV20-1; possibly TRBD1 for D (5 bases). This CDR3 region has 12 residues. CDR1 is DFQATT, CDR2 SNEGSKA, per germline (reference sequence). V was shortened by 6 bases and J by 5 bases, with 13 bases between the two germline ends. In nucleotides, the CDR3 is TGCAGTGCGCTATTATGGGGGACTGAAGCTTTCTTT. Its protein is CSALLWGTEAFF.

The sample holds many counts of this clonotype. The V call is TRBV6-1, the J call TRBJ2-1; D unclear. The V and J ends lost 2 bases and 1 base respectively, with 9 bases between them. The germline V gene encodes CDR1 MNHNS and CDR2 SASEGT. This CDR3 is built from 15 residues. The CDR3 loop is CASSELWGSYNEQFF. The DNA of the CDR3 is TGTGCCAGCAGTGAACTTTGGGGTTCCTACAATGAGCAGTTCTTC.

The sample holds many counts of this clonotype. The rearrangement links TRBV5-4 to TRBJ2-3; TRBD2 aligns across 8 bases. Losses at the gene ends were 5 bases for V and 5 bases for J; bases not matched to a gene: 7. The germline gives CDR1 SGHNT, CDR2 YYREEE (reference sequence). There are 14 residues in the CDR3. CDR3 sequence reads: CASRSGGAVDTQYF. CDR3 DNA: TGTGCCAGCAGGTCCGGGGGGGCAGTAGATACGCAGTATTTT.

There are a few counts of this clonotype. The rearrangement links TRBV12-3 or TRBV12-4 to TRBJ2-5; no clear D gene. The CDR3 is 11 amino acids. The ends were cut back, 6 bases at V and 5 bases at J, with 7 bases in the middle. Here the CDR3 DNA reads TGTGCCAGCAGAGACCGGGAGACCCAGTACTTC. Encoded protein: CASRDRETQYF.

This clonotype was observed many times. This chain connects TRBV5-1 to TRBJ1-6; D possibly corresponds to TRBD1 (6 bases). The germline V and J ends were trimmed by 0 bases and 10 bases, with 11 bases remaining between them. CDR3 size: 14 residues. Germline assignment: CDR1 SGHRS and CDR2 YFSETQ. For the CDR3, the DNA is TGCGCCAGCAGCTTGGGGCAGGGGAGGTCACCCCTCCACTTT. Protein product: CASSLGQGRSPLHF.

In this sample, this clonotype turned up many times. This chain uses TRBV7-6 with TRBJ2-3; D ambiguous. Germline V gives CDR1 SGHVS, CDR2 FNYEAQ. V was trimmed by 4 bases and J by 3 bases, leaving 5 bases between them. This CDR3 region has 12 residues. The CDR3 sequence: CASSSWTDTQYF. The CDR3 DNA reads TGTGCCAGCAGCTCGTGGACAGATACGCAGTATTTT. Filled out from reference TRBV7-6 and TRBJ2-3, the complete variable domain reads GAGVSQSPRYKVTKRGQDVALRCDPISGHVSLYWYRQALGQGPEFLTYFNYEAQQDKSGLPNDRFSAERPEGSISTLTIQRTEQRDSAMYRCASSSWTDTQYFGPGTRLTVL.

This clonotype was found many times. The chain links TRBV29-1 to TRBJ1-5, with D possibly matching TRBD1 (5 bases). The ends were cut back, 2 bases at V and 3 bases at J, with 14 bases in the middle. Germline V lookup: CDR1 SQVTM, CDR2 ANQGSEA. The CDR3 is 15 residues long. The CDR3 DNA is TGCAGCGTTGAAACTGTGACAGAAGACAATCAGCCCCAGCATTTT. This codes for CSVETVTEDNQPQHF.

This clonotype was observed many times. This chain links TRBV5-1 with TRBJ2-1; 7 bases fit TRBD1. J lost 0 bases, V lost 0 bases, and 3 bases had no gene match. CDR1 and CDR2 (germline): SGHRS, YFSETQ. The CDR3 loop spans 16 amino acids. The CDR3 reads CASSLAGDSSYNEQFF. In DNA form, the CDR3 reads TGCGCCAGCAGCTTGGCCGGGGACAGCTCCTACAATGAGCAGTTCTTC.

The chain couples TRBV28 to TRBJ1-6, with unresolved D. Trimming stripped 8 bases from V and 4 bases from J, with 6 bases between. This CDR3 contains 12 residues. Germline V gene lookup returns CDR1 MDHEN and CDR2 SYDVKM. Here the CDR3 DNA reads TGTGCCAGCGCGGTTTATAATTCACCCCTCCACTTT. Its protein is CASAVYNSPLHF.